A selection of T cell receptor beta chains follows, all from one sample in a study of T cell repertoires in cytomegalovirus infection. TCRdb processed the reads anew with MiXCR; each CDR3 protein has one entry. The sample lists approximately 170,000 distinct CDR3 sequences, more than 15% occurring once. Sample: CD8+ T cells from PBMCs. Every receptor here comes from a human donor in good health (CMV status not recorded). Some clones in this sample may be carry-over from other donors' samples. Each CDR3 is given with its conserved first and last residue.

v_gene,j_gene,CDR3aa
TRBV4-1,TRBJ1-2,CASSQEFTGGYGYTF
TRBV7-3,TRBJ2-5,CASSLPRQETQYF
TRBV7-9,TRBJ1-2,CASSFSPIRGESYGYTF
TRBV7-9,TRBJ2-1,CASSPPSGGAHEQFF
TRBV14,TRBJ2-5,CASSETVWETQYF
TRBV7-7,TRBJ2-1,CASSLGTGGLNEQFF
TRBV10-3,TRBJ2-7,CAISDSGESYEQYF
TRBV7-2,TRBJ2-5,CASSLEQYPETQYF
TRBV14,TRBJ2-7,CASSQPTGRYEQYF
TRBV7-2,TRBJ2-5,CASSLAGGPLETQYF
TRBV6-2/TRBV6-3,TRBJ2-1,CASSLRTTGRYNEQFF
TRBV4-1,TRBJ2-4,CASSQDGAGEDVKNIQYF
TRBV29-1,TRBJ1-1,CSVPGTAEAFF
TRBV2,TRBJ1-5,CASKPWGTGGNQPQHF
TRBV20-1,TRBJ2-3,CSASGVPPSTDTQYF
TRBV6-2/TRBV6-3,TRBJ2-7,CASSAVEGEQYF
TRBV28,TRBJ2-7,CATQRGAVYEQYF
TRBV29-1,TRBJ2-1,CSVDGTSGSLFNEQFF
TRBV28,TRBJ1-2,CASSPNRGVDSYTF
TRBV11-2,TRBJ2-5,CASSGTSEETQYF
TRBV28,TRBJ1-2,CASSLSDRGWGNYGYTF
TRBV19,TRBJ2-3,CASTLYAGATDTQYF
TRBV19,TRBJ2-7,CASSIGQGGYEQYF
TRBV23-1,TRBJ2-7,CASSQGEVTYEQYF
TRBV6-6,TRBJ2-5,CDSRFTERETQYF
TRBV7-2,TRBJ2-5,CASSFRPYQETQYF
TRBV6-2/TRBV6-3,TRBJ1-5,CASLDPTGAYSNQPQHF